The sequence of this T cell receptor beta chain was determined in a study of shared clonotypes between healthy human individuals. Between the trimmed V and J ends, which lost 0 bases and 1 base, there was a span of 6 bases. Germline CDR1 reads SGHDT; CDR2 reads YYEEEE. This CDR3 is built from 14 residues. Points from the study as a whole: Unshared clonotypes carried lower generation probabilities than those common to all four donors.

This clone was detected once. The antigen remains unidentified. The assay was immunoSEQ multiplex PCR, and TCRdb's table has in-frame clones only and misses some. The sample lists fewer than 3 million clones; roughly 92% were seen once. The source material was naive CD4+ T cells from PBMCs. Subset here: CD45RA+ positively selected. The genes are TRBV5-6 and TRBJ2-3; D call uncertain. This sequence originates from a man between 18 and 29 years old in good health. Some clones in this sample may be carry-over from other donors' samples. The CDR3 coding sequence is TGTGCCAGCAGCTTGGACAGTCGCACAGATACGCAGTATTTT. Amino acids: CASSLDSRTDTQYF.